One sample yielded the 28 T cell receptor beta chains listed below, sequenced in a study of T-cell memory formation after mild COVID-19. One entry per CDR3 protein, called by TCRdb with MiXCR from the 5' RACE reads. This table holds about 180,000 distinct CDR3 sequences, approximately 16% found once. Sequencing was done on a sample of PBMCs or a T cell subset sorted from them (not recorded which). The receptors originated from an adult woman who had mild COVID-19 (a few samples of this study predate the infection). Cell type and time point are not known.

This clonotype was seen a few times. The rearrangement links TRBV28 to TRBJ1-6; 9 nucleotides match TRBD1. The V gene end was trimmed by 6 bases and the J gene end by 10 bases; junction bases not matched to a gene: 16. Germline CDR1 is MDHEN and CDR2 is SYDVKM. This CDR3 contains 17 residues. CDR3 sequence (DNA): TGTGCCAGCAGGCACGGGACAGGGTTGTTCGTTAAGTCACCCCTCCACTTT. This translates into CASRHGTGLFVKSPLHF. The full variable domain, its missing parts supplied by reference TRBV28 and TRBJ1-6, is DVKVTQSSRYLVKRTGEKVFLECVQDMDHENMFWYRQDPGLGLRLIYFSYDVKMKEKGDIPEGYSVSREKKERFSLILESASTNQTSMYLCASRHGTGLFVKSPLHFGNGTRLTVT.

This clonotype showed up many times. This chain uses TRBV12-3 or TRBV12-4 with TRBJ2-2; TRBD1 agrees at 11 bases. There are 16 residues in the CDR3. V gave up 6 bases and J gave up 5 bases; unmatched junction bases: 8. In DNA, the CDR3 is TGTGCCAGCAGAACTCTCCGGGACAGGGGGACCGGGGAGCTGTTTTTT. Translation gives CASRTLRDRGTGELFF.

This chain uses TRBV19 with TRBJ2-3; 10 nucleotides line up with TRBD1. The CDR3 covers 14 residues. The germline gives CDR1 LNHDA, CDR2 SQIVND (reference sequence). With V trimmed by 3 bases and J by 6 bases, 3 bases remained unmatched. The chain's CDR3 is CASSIGDRGDTQYF. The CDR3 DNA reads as TGTGCCAGTAGTATTGGGGACAGGGGTGATACGCAGTATTTT. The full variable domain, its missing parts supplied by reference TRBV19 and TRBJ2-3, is DGGITQSPKYLFRKEGQNVTLSCEQNLNHDAMYWYRQDPGQGLRLIYYSQIVNDFQKGDIAEGYSVSREKKESFPLTVTSAQKNPTAFYLCASSIGDRGDTQYFGPGTRLTVL.

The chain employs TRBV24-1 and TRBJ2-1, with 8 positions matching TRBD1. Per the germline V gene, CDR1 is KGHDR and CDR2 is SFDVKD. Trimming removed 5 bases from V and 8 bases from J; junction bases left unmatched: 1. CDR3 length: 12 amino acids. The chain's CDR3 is CATSAGGHEQFF. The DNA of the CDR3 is TGTGCCACCAGTGCAGGGGGCCATGAGCAGTTCTTC.

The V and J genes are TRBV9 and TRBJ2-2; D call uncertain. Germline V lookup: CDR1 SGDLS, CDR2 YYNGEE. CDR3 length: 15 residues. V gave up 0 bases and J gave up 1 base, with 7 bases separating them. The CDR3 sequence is CASSVDPVNTGELFF. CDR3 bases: TGTGCCAGCAGCGTAGATCCGGTGAACACCGGGGAGCTGTTTTTT.

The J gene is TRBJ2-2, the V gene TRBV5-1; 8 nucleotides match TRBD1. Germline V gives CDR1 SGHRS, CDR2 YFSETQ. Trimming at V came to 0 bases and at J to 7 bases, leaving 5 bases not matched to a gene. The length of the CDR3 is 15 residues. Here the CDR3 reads CASSLDRTGLGELFF. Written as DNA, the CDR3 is TGCGCCAGCAGCTTGGATCGGACAGGGCTCGGGGAGCTGTTTTTT.

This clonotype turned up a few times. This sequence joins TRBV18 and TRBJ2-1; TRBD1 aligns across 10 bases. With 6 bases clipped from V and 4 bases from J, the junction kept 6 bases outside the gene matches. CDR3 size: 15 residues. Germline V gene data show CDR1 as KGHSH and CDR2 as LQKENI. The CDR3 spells CASSTGTGEYNEQFF. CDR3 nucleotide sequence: TGTGCCAGCTCGACCGGGACAGGGGAGTACAATGAGCAGTTCTTC.

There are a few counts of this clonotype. The CDR3 protein is CASRSETDTQYF. The CDR3 nucleotides are TGCGCCAGCAGGAGTGAAACAGATACGCAGTATTTT. The chain joins TRBV5-1 to TRBJ2-3; unclear D gene. The CDR3 is 12 residues long. V was cut by 5 bases and J by 3 bases, with 7 bases left in between. Germline V gene data show CDR1 as SGHRS and CDR2 as YFSETQ.

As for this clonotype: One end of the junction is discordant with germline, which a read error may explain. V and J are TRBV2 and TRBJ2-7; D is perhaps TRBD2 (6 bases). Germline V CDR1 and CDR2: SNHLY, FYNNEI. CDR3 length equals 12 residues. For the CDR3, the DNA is TGTGCCAGCAGCCCCCTCGAGGGAGGAGGGGACTTC. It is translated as CASSPLEGGGDF.

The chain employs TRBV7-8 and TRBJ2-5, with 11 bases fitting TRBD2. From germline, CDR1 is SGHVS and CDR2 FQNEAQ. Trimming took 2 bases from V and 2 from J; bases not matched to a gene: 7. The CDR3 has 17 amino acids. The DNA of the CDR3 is TGTGCCAGCAGCTTATATAGCGGGAGGGTTTCGCAAGAGACCCAGTACTTC. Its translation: CASSLYSGRVSQETQYF.

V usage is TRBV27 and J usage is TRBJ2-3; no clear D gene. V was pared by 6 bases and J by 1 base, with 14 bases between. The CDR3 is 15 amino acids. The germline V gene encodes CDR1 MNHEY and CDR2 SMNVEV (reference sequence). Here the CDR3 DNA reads TGTGCCAGCAGCTATGAGCCCTTGGGCACAGATACGCAGTATTTT. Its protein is CASSYEPLGTDTQYF.

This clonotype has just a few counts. CDR3 nucleotide sequence: TGTGCCAGCAGGGATGGGACTGCGGGGCAGCAGTTCTTC. Its protein product is CASRDGTAGQQFF. The genes are TRBV7-9 and TRBJ2-1; perhaps TRBD2 as D (6 bases). Between the trimmed V and J ends, which lost 6 bases and 11 bases, there was a span of 17 bases. This CDR3 has 13 residues. Germline-derived CDR1 and CDR2 are SEHNR and FQNEAQ (reference sequence).

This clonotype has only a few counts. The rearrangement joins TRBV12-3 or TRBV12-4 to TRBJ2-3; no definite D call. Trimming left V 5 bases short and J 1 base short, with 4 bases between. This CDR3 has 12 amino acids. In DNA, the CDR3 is TGTGCCAGCAGTACTCGCACAGATACGCAGTATTTT. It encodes CASSTRTDTQYF.

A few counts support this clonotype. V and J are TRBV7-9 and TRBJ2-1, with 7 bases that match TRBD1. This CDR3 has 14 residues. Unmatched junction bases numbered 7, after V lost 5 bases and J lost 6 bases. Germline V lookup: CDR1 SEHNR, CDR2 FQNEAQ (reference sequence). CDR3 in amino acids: CASSRIRDSNEQFF. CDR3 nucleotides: TGTGCCAGCAGCAGGATCCGGGACAGCAATGAGCAGTTCTTC.

CDR3 bases: TGTGCCAGCAGTTTTTTGCGCGGACCAGCCTTAGCAGATACGCAGTATTTT. Translation gives CASSFLRGPALADTQYF. The V call is TRBV28, the J call TRBJ2-3; D remains ambiguous. The germline V gene encodes CDR1 MDHEN and CDR2 SYDVKM. This CDR3 region has 17 residues. Trimming shortened V by 3 bases and J by 4 bases, and 20 bases separated the two germline ends.

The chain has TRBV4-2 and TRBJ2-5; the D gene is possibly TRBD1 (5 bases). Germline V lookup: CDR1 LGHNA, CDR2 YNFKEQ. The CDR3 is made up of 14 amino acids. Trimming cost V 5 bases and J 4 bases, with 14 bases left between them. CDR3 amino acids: CASSYGLTGETQYF. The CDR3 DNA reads TGTGCCAGCAGCTACGGGCTAACAGGAGAGACCCAGTACTTC.

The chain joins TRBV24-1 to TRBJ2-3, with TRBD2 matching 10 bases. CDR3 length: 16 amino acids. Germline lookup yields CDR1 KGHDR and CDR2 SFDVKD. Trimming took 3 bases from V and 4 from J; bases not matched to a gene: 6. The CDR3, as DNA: TGTGCCACCAGTGATCCAAGCGGGAGGGCCGCAGATACGCAGTATTTT. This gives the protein CATSDPSGRAADTQYF.

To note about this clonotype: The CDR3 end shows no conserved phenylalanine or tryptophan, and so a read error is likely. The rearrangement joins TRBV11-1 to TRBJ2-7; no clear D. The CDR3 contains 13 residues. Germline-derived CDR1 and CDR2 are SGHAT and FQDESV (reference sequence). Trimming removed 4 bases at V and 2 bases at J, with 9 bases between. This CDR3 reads CASSSLGTYEQYL. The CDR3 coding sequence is TGTGCCAGCAGCTCTCTGGGGACCTACGAGCAGTACCTC.

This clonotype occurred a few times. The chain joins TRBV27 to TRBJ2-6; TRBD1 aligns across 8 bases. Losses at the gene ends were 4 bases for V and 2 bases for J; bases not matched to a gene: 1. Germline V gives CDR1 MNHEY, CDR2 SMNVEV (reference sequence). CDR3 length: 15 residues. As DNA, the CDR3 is TGTGCCAGCAGTTCGACAGGGGCTGGGGCCAACGTCCTGACTTTC. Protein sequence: CASSSTGAGANVLTF.

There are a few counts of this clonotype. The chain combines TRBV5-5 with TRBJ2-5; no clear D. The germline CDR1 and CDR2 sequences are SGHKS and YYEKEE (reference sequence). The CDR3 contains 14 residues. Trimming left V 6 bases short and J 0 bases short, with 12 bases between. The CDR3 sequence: CASTAFSHQETQYF. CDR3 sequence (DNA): TGTGCCAGCACCGCCTTTAGTCACCAAGAGACCCAGTACTTC. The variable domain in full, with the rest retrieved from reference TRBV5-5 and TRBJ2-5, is DAGVTQSPTHLIKTRGQQVTLRCSPISGHKSVSWYQQVLGQGPQFIFQYYEKEERGRGNFPDRFSARQFPNYSSELNVNALLLGDSALYLCASTAFSHQETQYFGPGTRLLVL.

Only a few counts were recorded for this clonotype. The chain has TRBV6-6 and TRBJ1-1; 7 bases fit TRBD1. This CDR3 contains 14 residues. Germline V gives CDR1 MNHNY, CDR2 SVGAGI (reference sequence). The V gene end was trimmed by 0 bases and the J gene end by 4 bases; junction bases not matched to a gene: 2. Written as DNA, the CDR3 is TGTGCCAGCAGTTACTCGGACAGGTCCACTGAAGCTTTCTTT. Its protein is CASSYSDRSTEAFF.

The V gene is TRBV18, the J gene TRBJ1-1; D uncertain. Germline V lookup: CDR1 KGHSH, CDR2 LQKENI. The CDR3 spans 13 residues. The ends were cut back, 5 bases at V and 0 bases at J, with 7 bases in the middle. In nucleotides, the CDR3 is TGTGCCAGCTCATATGGGATGAACACTGAAGCTTTCTTT. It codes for CASSYGMNTEAFF.

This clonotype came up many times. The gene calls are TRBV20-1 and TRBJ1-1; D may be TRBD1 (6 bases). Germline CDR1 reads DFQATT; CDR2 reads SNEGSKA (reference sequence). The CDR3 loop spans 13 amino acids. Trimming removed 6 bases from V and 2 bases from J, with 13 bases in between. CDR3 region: CSAKDSFNTEAFF. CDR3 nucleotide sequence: TGCAGTGCCAAGGACAGTTTCAACACTGAAGCTTTCTTT.

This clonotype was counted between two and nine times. The CDR3 DNA reads as TGTGCCAGCAGTTTATCGGCGGGAAGCACAGATACGCAGTATTTT. Protein: CASSLSAGSTDTQYF. The V gene is TRBV27, the J gene TRBJ2-3; D possibly corresponds to TRBD2 (6 bases). This CDR3 region has 15 residues. CDR1 and CDR2 (germline): MNHEY, SMNVEV (reference sequence). V lost 0 bases and J 0 bases, leaving 7 bases between the germline ends.

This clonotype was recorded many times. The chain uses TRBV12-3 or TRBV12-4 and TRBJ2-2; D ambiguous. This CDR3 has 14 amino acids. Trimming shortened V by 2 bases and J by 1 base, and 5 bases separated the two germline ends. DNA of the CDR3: TGTGCCAGCAGTTTAATGCGGAACACCGGGGAGCTGTTTTTT. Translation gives CASSLMRNTGELFF.

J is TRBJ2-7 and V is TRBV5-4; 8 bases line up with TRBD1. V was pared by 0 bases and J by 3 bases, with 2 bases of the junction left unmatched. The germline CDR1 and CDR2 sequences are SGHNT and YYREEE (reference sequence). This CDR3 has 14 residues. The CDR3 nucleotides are TGTGCCAGCAGCTTGGACAGGGGGTTCTACGAGCAGTACTTC. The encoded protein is CASSLDRGFYEQYF.

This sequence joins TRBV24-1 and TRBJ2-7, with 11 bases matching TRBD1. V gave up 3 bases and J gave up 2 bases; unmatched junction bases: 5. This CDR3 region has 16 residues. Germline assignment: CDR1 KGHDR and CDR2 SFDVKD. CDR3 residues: CATSDNPGQGAYEQYF. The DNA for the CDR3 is TGTGCCACCAGTGATAACCCGGGACAGGGGGCCTACGAGCAGTACTTC.

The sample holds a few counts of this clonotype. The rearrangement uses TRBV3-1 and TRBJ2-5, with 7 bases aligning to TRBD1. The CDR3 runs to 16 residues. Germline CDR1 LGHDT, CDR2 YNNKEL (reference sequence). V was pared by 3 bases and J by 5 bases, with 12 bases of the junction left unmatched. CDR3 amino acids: CASSQALTGQAETQYF. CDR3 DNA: TGTGCCAGCAGCCAGGCCCTGACAGGGCAGGCGGAGACCCAGTACTTC.